Listed below are T cell receptor beta chains from one sample, sequenced in a study of shared clonotypes between healthy human individuals. Sequencing was performed with immunoSEQ multiplex PCR; in TCRdb, only in-frame clones are kept and a portion is missing. Of over 2,000,000 clones listed, approximately 92% were seen once; the top ten hold more than 1.5%. Sequencing was done on a sample of naive CD8+ T cells from PBMCs. The receptors stem from a man aged 18 to 35 in good health. Some clones in this sample may be carry-over from other donors' samples. CDR3s include the opening cysteine and the closing phenylalanine or tryptophan. Fields, in order: D gene, V gene, J gene, clone size, CDR3 length, CDR3 DNA, CDR3 protein. A D gene is named only where the DNA matches it firmly. Clone size is shown for a subset of rows, as once, few, many or a class of expanded clone.

-,TRBV28,TRBJ1-2,-,15,TGTGCCACCGTCGGGGGACACCGATCTAACTATGGCTACACCTTC,CATVGGHRSNYGYTF
TRBD2,TRBV9,TRBJ2-5,-,14,TGTGCCAGCAGCGCGGGAGGAGTACAAGAGACCCAGTACTTC,CASSAGGVQETQYF
-,TRBV7-9,TRBJ2-3,-,19,TGTGCCAGCAGCACGACTCGCGTGGAGGGACCGCGTTCGAAGGGAGCGCAGTATTTT,CASSTTRVEGPRSKGAQYF
-,TRBV7-9,TRBJ1-1,-,15,TGTGCCAGCAGCTCGCGAGGACAGATGAACACTGAAGCTTTCTTT,CASSSRGQMNTEAFF
-,TRBV28,TRBJ2-1,-,13,TGTGCCAGCAGTTTAGACTGGCGGGATGAGCAGTTCTTC,CASSLDWRDEQFF
TRBD1,TRBV28,TRBJ2-7,-,14,TGTGCCAGCACCTCGGGACAGGGGGCGGAAGAGCAGTACTTC,CASTSGQGAEEQYF
-,TRBV6-5,TRBJ2-3,once,15,TGTGCCAGCAGTTACACTTGGACACCCACAGATACGCAGTATTTT,CASSYTWTPTDTQYF
-,TRBV29-1,TRBJ2-4,-,13,TGCAGCGTCACAGGGTCTGGGGGGGACATTCAGTACTTC,CSVTGSGGDIQYF
TRBD2,TRBV4-1,TRBJ2-1,-,19,TGCGCCAGCAGCCACCTCGTGGGACTAGCGGGAAACTTAGGGAATGAGCAGTTCTTC,CASSHLVGLAGNLGNEQFF
TRBD2,TRBV27,TRBJ2-2,-,15,TGTGCCAGCAGCCGCGGACTAGCGATGCACGGGGAGCTGTTTTTT,CASSRGLAMHGELFF